This TCR beta chain was recorded in a study of Graves' ophthalmopathy and Graves' hyperthyroidism. TCR beta CDR3 regions were amplified from RNA transcripts. HTBI primers were used in a first-round RT-PCR, which preceded a second-round multiplex PCR. Via MiXCR, TCRdb re-called the multiplex PCR reads, giving one row per CDR3 protein. The table lists approximately 160,000 distinct CDR3 sequences, approximately 40% of them singletons, with 8% to 10% in the top ten. Trimming stripped 1 base from V and 5 bases from J, with 20 bases between. The CDR3 consists of 17 residues. The germline CDR1 and CDR2 sequences are MNHEY and SVGAGI.

The chain links TRBV6-5 to TRBJ1-2; D is undetermined. The TCR originated in a man aged 25-45 years with Graves' ophthalmopathy. Sequencing was carried out using peripheral blood. The CDR3 bases are TGTGCCAGCAGTTACTTGGCCCAAAGGGTACGGTGTTATGGCTACACCTTC. Its translation: CASSYLAQRVRCYGYTF.